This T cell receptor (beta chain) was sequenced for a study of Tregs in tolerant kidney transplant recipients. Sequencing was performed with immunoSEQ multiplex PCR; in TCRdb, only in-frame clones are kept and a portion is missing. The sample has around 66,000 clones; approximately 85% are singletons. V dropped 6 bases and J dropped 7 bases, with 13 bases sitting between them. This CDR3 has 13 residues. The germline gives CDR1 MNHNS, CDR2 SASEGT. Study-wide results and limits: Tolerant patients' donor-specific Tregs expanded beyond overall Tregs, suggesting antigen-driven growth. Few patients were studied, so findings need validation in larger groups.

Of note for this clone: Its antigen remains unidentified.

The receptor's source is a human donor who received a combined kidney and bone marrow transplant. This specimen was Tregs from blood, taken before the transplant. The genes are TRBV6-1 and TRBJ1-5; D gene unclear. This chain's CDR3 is CASSLTVWQPQHF. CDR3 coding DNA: TGTGCCAGCAGCCTGACGGTCTGGCAGCCCCAGCATTTT.